These 14 T cell receptor beta chains were all obtained from the same sample, sequenced in a study of cytomegalovirus exposure and HLA in healthy donors. Amplification used 60 Vbeta primers and 13 Jbeta primers. TCRdb's copy holds only in-frame clones and misses some; the assay was immunoSEQ multiplex PCR. The data show approximately 170,000 clones, 65% to 75% seen once. Sequenced sample: PBMCs. The receptors were gathered from a young man in good health and CMV-seropositive.

The V and J genes are TRBV7-9 and TRBJ1-3; no firm D call. CDR3 length: 15 residues. Germline-derived CDR1 and CDR2 are SEHNR and FQNEAQ (reference sequence). V lost 1 base and J lost 2, with 9 bases in between. CDR3 sequence reads: CASSLEAGPGNTIYF. The CDR3 nucleotides are TGTGCCAGCAGCTTAGAAGCTGGGCCTGGAAACACCATATATTTT.

This clone showed up just once. This chain uses TRBV7-9 with TRBJ2-1; TRBD2 might be the D (6 bases). The V gene lost 3 bases and the J gene lost 1 base, with 19 bases spanning the gap. Per the germline V gene, CDR1 is SEHNR and CDR2 is FQNEAQ (reference sequence). The CDR3 runs 18 residues. The CDR3 loop reads CASSFGALYGRSYNEQFF. The DNA for the CDR3 is TGTGCCAGCAGCTTTGGGGCTCTATACGGGAGATCCTACAATGAGCAGTTCTTC.

This chain uses TRBV19 with TRBJ2-2; TRBD1 matches 7 bases. CDR1 LNHDA and CDR2 SQIVND come from the germline V gene (reference sequence). The CDR3 runs 15 residues. V shed 5 bases and J 0 bases; nucleotides not matched to a gene: 3. Here the CDR3 DNA reads TGTGCCAGTAGTCCCGGGACAGCGAACACCGGGGAGCTGTTTTTT. Translation: CASSPGTANTGELFF.

V is TRBV5-5 and J is TRBJ2-4, with D tentatively TRBD2 (6 bases). The CDR3 is made up of 13 amino acids. Trimming took 4 bases from V and 7 from J, leaving 12 bases between them. Germline V gene lookup returns CDR1 SGHKS and CDR2 YYEKEE (reference sequence). For the CDR3, the DNA is TGTGCCAGCAGCCCGCCGGGAGCCAACATTCAGTACTTC. Its protein is CASSPPGANIQYF.

The chain uses TRBV6-1 and TRBJ2-7, with 7 nucleotides matching TRBD2. V gave up 6 bases and J gave up 3 bases; unmatched junction bases: 11. The CDR3 spans 15 residues. From germline, CDR1 is MNHNS and CDR2 SASEGT. The chain's CDR3 is CASRASGQVGYEQYF. The CDR3 DNA follows: TGTGCCAGCAGGGCTAGCGGTCAAGTCGGCTACGAGCAGTACTTC.

The V gene is TRBV4-3, the J gene TRBJ2-5; 7 bases align to TRBD1. Trimming at V came to 4 bases and at J to 5 bases, leaving 4 bases not matched to a gene. This CDR3 comprises 13 residues. Germline CDR1 reads LGHNA; CDR2 reads YSLEER. CDR3 protein: CASSPGGPETQYF. CDR3 nucleotide sequence: TGCGCCAGCAGCCCAGGGGGTCCCGAGACCCAGTACTTC.

The rearrangement links TRBV5-6 to TRBJ2-5; tentative D call: TRBD1 (5 bases). Trimming removed 0 bases at V and 3 bases at J, with 6 bases between. Per germline, CDR1 SGHDT and CDR2 YYEEEE. The CDR3 is 13 residues long. The CDR3 DNA reads as TGTGCCAGCAGCTTGGCGACAGAAGAGACCCAGTACTTC. Translated: CASSLATEETQYF.

J is TRBJ2-5 and V is TRBV5-1; 8 bases match TRBD2. The end of the DNA fits TRBJ2-7 better, so the J call may be wrong. Germline-derived CDR1 and CDR2 are SGHRS and YFSETQ. The CDR3 covers 18 residues. CDR3 coding DNA: TGCGCCAGCAGCTTGGTGGGTTCAGTAGCGGGAACCTCCTACGAGCAGTACTTC. This translates into CASSLVGSVAGTSYEQYF.

The chain couples TRBV6-1 to TRBJ1-2, with D unresolved. Germline V gene data show CDR1 as MNHNS and CDR2 as SASEGT. V was clipped by 3 bases and J by 2 bases, with 10 bases between them. This CDR3 has 14 residues. The CDR3 loop is CASSEAGKNYGYTF. CDR3 nucleotides: TGTGCCAGCAGTGAGGCGGGTAAGAACTATGGCTACACCTTC.

This clone was seen more than once but under ten times. The chain recombines TRBV5-1 with TRBJ2-3, with 10 bases lining up with TRBD2. The CDR3 is 15 amino acids. Trimming cost V 7 bases and J 0 bases; bases outside gene matches: 5. CDR1 is SGHRS, CDR2 YFSETQ, per germline. The CDR3 protein is CASRTSGTSTDTQYF. The CDR3 DNA reads TGCGCCAGCCGGACTAGCGGTACTAGCACAGATACGCAGTATTTT.

The chain joins TRBV10-3 to TRBJ2-7; D is perhaps TRBD1 (6 bases). This CDR3 is built from 16 residues. The germline V and J ends were trimmed by 2 bases and 1 base, with 15 bases remaining between them. Germline CDR1 and CDR2: ENHRY and SYGVKD. This chain's CDR3 is CAISEQQGALSYEQYF. The CDR3 nucleotides are TGTGCCATCAGTGAGCAACAGGGAGCCCTATCCTACGAGCAGTACTTC.

This chain links TRBV10-3 with TRBJ2-5; TRBD2 is a possible D gene (6 bases). Germline lookup yields CDR1 ENHRY and CDR2 SYGVKD. V was shortened by 11 bases and J by 2 bases, with 12 bases between the two germline ends. The CDR3 is 12 residues long. The CDR3: CAAGAGQETQYF. CDR3 nucleotides: TGTGCCGCCGGGGCGGGACAAGAGACCCAGTACTTC.

This clone was observed a few times. The chain links TRBV27 to TRBJ2-5; TRBD2 agrees at 7 bases. Germline assignment: CDR1 MNHEY and CDR2 SMNVEV (reference sequence). Trimming took 4 bases from V and 7 from J; bases not matched to a gene: 12. The CDR3 contains 15 residues. Here the CDR3 reads CASSSRDRGGGTQYF. In DNA form, the CDR3 reads TGTGCCAGCAGTTCTAGGGACCGCGGCGGGGGGACCCAGTACTTC.

This clone was counted between two and nine times. This chain connects TRBV6-1 to TRBJ1-2, with 7 bases identical to TRBD1. Germline V gene sequence: CDR1 MNHNS, CDR2 SASEGT. The CDR3 totals 15 residues. The junction had 14 bases not matched to a gene; V was cut back by 4 bases and J by 9 bases. The CDR3 protein is CASSAGAGGVLSYTF. The CDR3 region has the DNA TGTGCCAGCAGTGCGGGAGCAGGGGGTGTTTTGAGCTACACCTTC.